This paragraph covers one T cell receptor (beta chain) sequence. Its antigen is not known. TCRdb's copy holds only in-frame clones and misses some; the assay was immunoSEQ multiplex PCR. The repertoire holds 30,000 to 40,000 clones, approximately 97% seen once, with over 0.15% in the top ten. The data originate from a study of monozygotic twins with cystic fibrosis. Whole-study results and caveats: Clonality was generally low (median about 0.01), higher in the most severe patients. In 13 of 16 pairs, V gene usage was closest to the co-twin's.

The CDR3 is 12 amino acids. With 11 bases clipped from V and 7 bases from J, the junction kept 8 bases outside the gene matches. Per germline, CDR1 ENHRY and CDR2 SYGVKD. The clonotype was recovered from a girl under 10 years old with cystic fibrosis. Input material: blood. V gene TRBV10-3 combines with J gene TRBJ1-3; 7 bases are shared with TRBD1. CDR3 nucleotide sequence: TGTGCCTCTCAGGGGGAGACGAACACCATATATTTT. Amino acids: CASQGETNTIYF.